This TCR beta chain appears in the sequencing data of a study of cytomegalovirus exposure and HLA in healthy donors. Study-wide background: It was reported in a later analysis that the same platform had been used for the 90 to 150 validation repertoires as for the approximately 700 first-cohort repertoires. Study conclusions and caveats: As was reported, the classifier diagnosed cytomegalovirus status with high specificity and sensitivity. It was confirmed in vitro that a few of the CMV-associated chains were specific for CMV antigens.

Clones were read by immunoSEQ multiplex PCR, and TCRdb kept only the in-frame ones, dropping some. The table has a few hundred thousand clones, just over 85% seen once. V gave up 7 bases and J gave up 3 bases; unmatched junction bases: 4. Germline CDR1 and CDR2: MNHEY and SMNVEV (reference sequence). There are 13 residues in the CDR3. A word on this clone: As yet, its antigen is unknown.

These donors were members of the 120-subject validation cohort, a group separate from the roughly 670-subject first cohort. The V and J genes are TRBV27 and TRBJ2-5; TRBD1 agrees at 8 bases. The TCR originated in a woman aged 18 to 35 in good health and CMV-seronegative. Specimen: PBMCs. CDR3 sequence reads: CASKGQDEETQYF. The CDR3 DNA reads TGTGCCAGCAAGGGACAGGACGAAGAGACCCAGTACTTC.